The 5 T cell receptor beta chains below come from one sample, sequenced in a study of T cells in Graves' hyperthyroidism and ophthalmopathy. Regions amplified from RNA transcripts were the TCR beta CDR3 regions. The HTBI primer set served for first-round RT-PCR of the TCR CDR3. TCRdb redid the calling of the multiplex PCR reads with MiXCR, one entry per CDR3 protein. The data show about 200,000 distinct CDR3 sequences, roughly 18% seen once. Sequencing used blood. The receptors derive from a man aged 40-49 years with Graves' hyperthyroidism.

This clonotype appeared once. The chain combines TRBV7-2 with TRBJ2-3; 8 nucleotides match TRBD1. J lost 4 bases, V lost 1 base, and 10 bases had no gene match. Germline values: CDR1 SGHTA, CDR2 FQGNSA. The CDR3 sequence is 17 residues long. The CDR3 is CASSLVLGRGLPDTQYF. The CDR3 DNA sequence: TGTGCCAGCAGCTTAGTTTTGGGCAGGGGGCTACCAGATACGCAGTATTTT.

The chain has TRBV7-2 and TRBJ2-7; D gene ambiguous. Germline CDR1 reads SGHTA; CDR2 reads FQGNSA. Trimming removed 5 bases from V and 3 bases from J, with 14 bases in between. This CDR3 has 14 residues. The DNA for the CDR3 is TGTGCCAGCAGCCTGACGGCAGAAAGCTACGAGCAGTACTTC. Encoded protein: CASSLTAESYEQYF.

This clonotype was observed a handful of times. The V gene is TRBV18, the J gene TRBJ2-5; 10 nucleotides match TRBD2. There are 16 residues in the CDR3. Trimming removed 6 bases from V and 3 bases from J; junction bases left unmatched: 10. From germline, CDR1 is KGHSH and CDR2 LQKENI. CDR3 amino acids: CASSLRTLAGEETQYF. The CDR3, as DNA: TGTGCCAGCTCCCTTAGGACCCTAGCGGGGGAAGAGACCCAGTACTTC.

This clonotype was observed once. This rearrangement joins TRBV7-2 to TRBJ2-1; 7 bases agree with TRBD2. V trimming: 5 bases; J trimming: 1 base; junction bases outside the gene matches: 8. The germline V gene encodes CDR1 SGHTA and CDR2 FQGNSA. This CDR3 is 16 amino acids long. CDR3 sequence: CASSLSSGGSYNEQFF. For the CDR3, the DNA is TGTGCCAGCAGCCTTAGCTCGGGGGGTTCCTACAATGAGCAGTTCTTC.

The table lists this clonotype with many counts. The CDR3 bases are TGCAGTGCTAGAGATTGGGCTAGCGCTGCCTACGAGCAGTACTTC. As protein: CSARDWASAAYEQYF. This chain uses TRBV20-1 with TRBJ2-7; possibly TRBD2 for D (6 bases). Trimming removed 0 bases at V and 2 bases at J, with 14 bases between. The CDR3 spans 15 residues. The germline V gene has CDR1 DFQATT and CDR2 SNEGSKA (reference sequence).